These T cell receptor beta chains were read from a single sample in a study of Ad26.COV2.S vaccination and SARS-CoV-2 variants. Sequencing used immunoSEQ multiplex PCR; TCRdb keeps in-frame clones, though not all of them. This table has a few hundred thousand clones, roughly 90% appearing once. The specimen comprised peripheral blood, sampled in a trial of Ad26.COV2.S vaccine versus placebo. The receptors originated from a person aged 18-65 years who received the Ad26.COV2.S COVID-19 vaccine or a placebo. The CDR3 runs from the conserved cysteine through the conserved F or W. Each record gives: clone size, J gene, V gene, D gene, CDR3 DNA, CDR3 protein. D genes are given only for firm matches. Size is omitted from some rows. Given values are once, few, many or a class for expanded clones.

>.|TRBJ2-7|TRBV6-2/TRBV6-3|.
TGTGCCAGCAGCAACAACCGGCCGGGACTCATCTACGAGCAGTACTTC
CASSNNRPGLIYEQYF
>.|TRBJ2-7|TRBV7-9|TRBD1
TGTGCCAGCAGCCGAACTCAGGGGGCGTTTTACGAGCAGTACTTC
CASSRTQGAFYEQYF
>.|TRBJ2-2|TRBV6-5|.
TGTGCCAGCAGTTACACTTGGCAAAACACCGGGGAGCTGTTTTTT
CASSYTWQNTGELFF
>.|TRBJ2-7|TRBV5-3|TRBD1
TGTGCCAGAAGCCTATGGACAGGGTGCAAGGACGAGCAGTACTTC
CARSLWTGCKDEQYF
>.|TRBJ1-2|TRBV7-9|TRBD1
TGTGCCAGCAGCGCGGACAGGGGAGGTAGCTATGGCTACACCTTC
CASSADRGGSYGYTF
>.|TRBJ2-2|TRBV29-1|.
TGCAGCGTTGAAGATCGGAGGGACACCGGGGAGCTGTTTTTT
CSVEDRRDTGELFF
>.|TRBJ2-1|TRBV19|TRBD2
TGTGCCAGTAGTATAAACGCGGGGGGGAGCTACAATGAGCAGTTCTTC
CASSINAGGSYNEQFF
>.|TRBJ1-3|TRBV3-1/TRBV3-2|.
TGTGCCAGCAGAGGGCCTGGAAACACCATATATTTT
CASRGPGNTIYF
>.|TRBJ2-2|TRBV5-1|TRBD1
TGCGCCAGCAGCTTGGGGTGGGGGACAGCGAACACCGGGGAGCTGTTTTTT
CASSLGWGTANTGELFF
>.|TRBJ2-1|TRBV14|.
TGTGCCAGCACCCCCTTGGGCGGGCAATCCTACAATGAGCAGTTCTTC
CASTPLGGQSYNEQFF
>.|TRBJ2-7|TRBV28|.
TGTGCCAGCACTACCCCGCGATCCGTATTCGGCTACGAGCAGTACTTC
CASTTPRSVFGYEQYF
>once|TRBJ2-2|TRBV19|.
TGTGCCAGTAGTATAGGTGCCCGGGCCGGGGAGCTGTTTTTT
CASSIGARAGELFF
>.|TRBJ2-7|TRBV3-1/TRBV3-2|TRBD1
TGTGCCAGCAGCCCAGCCGGGACAGGGAAGGGCTACGAGCAGTACTTC
CASSPAGTGKGYEQYF
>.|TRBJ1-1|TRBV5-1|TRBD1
TGCGCCACCAAAGCCAACAGGGGGTGGAACACTGAAGCTTTCTTT
CATKANRGWNTEAFF
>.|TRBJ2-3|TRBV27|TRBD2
TGTGCCAGCAGTTTAGGCGGGGGGACAGATACGCAGTATTTT
CASSLGGGTDTQYF
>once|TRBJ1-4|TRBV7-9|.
TGTGCCAGCAGCCCGTCGGACAGAAATTTAGGTGAAAAACTGTTTTTT
CASSPSDRNLGEKLFF
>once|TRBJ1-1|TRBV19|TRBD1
TGTGCCAGTAGAATTGGACAGGGGGCTACTGCTTTCTTT
CASRIGQGATAFF
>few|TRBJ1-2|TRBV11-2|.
TGTGCCAGCAGCTCCAACAGAGCTAACTATGGCTACACCTTC
CASSSNRANYGYTF
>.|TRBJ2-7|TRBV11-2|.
TGTGCCAGCAGCTTATGGGGAAGCGCAATCTCCTACGAGCAGTACTTC
CASSLWGSAISYEQYF
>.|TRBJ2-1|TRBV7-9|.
TGTGCCAGCAGCCCCATCGACAGCTACAATGAGCAGTTCTTC
CASSPIDSYNEQFF
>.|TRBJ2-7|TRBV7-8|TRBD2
TGTGCCAGCAGCTTGGGGGGGTTAGAGACCTACGAGCAGTACTTC
CASSLGGLETYEQYF
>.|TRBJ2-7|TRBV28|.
TGTGCCTCACGGACAGTTTACGAGCAGTACTTC
CASRTVYEQYF
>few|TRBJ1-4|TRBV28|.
TGTGCCAGCAGTCTCTTGGAGGGAAATGAAAAACTGTTTTTT
CASSLLEGNEKLFF
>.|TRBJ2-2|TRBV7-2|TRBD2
TGTGCCAGCAGCTTAGGAAGCGGGGGGGCTCCTAGTACCGGGGAGCTGTTTTTT
CASSLGSGGAPSTGELFF
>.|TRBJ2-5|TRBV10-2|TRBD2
TGCGCCAGCAGTTCCCCCTCCGGGGGGTACGAGACCCAGTACTTC
CASSSPSGGYETQYF
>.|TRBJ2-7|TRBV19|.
TGTGCCAGTAGTCGGACAGCGACCTCCTACGAGCAGTACTTC
CASSRTATSYEQYF
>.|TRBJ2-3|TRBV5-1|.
TGCGCCAGCAGCTTGGCCTCGGGGGCCAGCACAGATACGCAGTATTTT
CASSLASGASTDTQYF
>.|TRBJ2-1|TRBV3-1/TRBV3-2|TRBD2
TGTGCCAGCAGCCAAGAAGGGACTAGCGGGTACCACAATGAGCAGTTCTTC
CASSQEGTSGYHNEQFF
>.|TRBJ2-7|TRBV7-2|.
TGTGCCAGCAGCTTAGATCCGGGGCCGAACGAGCAGTACTTC
CASSLDPGPNEQYF
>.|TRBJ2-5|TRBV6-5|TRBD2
TGTGCCAGCAAACCCTACGGGGGGGCGGAGACCCAGTACTTC
CASKPYGGAETQYF
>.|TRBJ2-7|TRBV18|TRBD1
TGTGCCAGCTCACCCGGGACAGGGGGGACCTACGAGCAGTACTTC
CASSPGTGGTYEQYF
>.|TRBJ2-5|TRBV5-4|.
TGTGCCAGCAGTTTCCGCTTGGTGAAGACAGCCCTAGCAGGGGAGACCCAGTACTTC
CASSFRLVKTALAGETQYF
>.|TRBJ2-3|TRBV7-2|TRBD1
TGTGCCAGCAGCTCCAGGCAGGGGACAGGGAGGACAGATACGCAGTATTTT
CASSSRQGTGRTDTQYF
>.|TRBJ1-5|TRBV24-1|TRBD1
TGTGCCACCAGTGATCCCAACAGGGGTTCCAATCAGCCCCAGCATTTT
CATSDPNRGSNQPQHF
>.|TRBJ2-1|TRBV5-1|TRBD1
TGCGCCAGCAGCCCGGGACAGGGTCTCTACAATGAGCAGTTCTTC
CASSPGQGLYNEQFF
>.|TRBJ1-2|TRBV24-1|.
TGTGCCACCAGTGATGTGTATGGTTCGGATGGCTACACCTTC
CATSDVYGSDGYTF
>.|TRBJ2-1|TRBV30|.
TGTGCCTGGAGCCCCGGGGGCCCAGGCAATGAGCAGTTCTTC
CAWSPGGPGNEQFF
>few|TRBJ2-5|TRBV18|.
TGTGCCAGCTCACCACCGAACCGGCAGATCTTGGAGACCCAGTACTTC
CASSPPNRQILETQYF
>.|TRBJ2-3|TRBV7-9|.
TGTGCCAGCAGCCCCCCCAGCAGGACAGATACGCAGTATTTT
CASSPPSRTDTQYF
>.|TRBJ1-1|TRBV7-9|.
TGTGCCAGCAGCTTCCCCGCGCTAATAACTGAAGCTTTCTTT
CASSFPALITEAFF
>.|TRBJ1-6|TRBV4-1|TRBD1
TGCGCCAGCAGCCAAGCCACAGGGGGGCCGGGATATAATTCACCCCTCCACTTT
CASSQATGGPGYNSPLHF
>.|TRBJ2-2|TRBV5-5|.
TGTGCCAGCAGCTTGGCTTGGGGAACCGGGGAGCTGTTTTTT
CASSLAWGTGELFF
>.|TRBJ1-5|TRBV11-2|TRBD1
TGTGCCCCCCGGATGACAGGGGGCGGTCGCAATCAGCCCCAGCATTTT
CAPRMTGGGRNQPQHF